The rows below give T cell receptor beta chains drawn from one sample of a study of blood T cell repertoires in COVID-19. Here immunoSEQ multiplex PCR was the method, and the copy in TCRdb shows in-frame clones only, minus some. The table has 150,000 to 200,000 clones, roughly 85% seen once; the top ten hold about 8.2%. Specimen: peripheral blood. These receptors were taken from a man aged 55 to 70 with acute or convalescent COVID-19. Both conserved end residues are part of each CDR3. The D gene is left open where the match is weak. Some rows have no size entry. The others give once, few or many, or a class for an expanded clone.

j_call clone_size v_call d_call cdr3_aa cdr3_nt
TRBJ2-1 . TRBV24-1 . CATSDQTAGSYNEQFF TGTGCCACCAGTGACCAGACTGCTGGATCTTACAATGAGCAGTTCTTC
TRBJ2-1 . TRBV10-1 . CASSEQGRFDEQFF TGCGCCAGCAGTGAACAGGGAAGGTTCGATGAGCAGTTCTTC
TRBJ2-2 . TRBV29-1 TRBD1 CSVEDLQGVGTGELFF TGCAGCGTTGAAGATCTACAGGGGGTGGGCACCGGGGAGCTGTTTTTT
TRBJ2-1 . TRBV2 . CASLGGEQFF TGTGCCAGCCTTGGCGGTGAGCAGTTCTTC
TRBJ2-2 once TRBV28 . CASSQQGRGMVGELFF TGTGCCAGCAGCCAACAGGGCAGGGGAATGGTCGGGGAGCTGTTTTTT
TRBJ2-1 . TRBV7-7 . CASGASRNEQFF TGTGCTAGTGGGGCTAGTCGCAATGAGCAGTTCTTC
TRBJ1-1 . TRBV6-5 TRBD1 CASVQFRGRGDEAFF TGTGCCAGCGTTCAATTCAGGGGGCGCGGGGATGAAGCTTTCTTT
TRBJ1-3 . TRBV10-3 . CAISGYGNNSGNTIYF TGTGCCATCAGTGGCTACGGGAACAACTCTGGAAACACCATATATTTT
TRBJ2-7 . TRBV30 TRBD2 CAWSRGGPAYEQYF TGTGCCTGGAGTCGGGGGGGTCCAGCCTACGAGCAGTACTTC
TRBJ2-5 . TRBV27 TRBD2 CASSTPGLAGGLETQYF TGTGCCAGCAGTACCCCGGGACTAGCGGGAGGTCTGGAGACCCAGTACTTC
TRBJ2-5 . TRBV2 . CAGQTTPETQYF TGTGCCGGACAGACAACCCCAGAGACCCAGTACTTC
TRBJ2-1 . TRBV27 TRBD2 CASTLAGGRNEQFF TGTGCCAGCACCCTAGCGGGAGGCCGCAATGAGCAGTTCTTC
TRBJ1-1 . TRBV7-8 . CASSTRDFLEAFF TGTGCCAGCAGCACCAGGGACTTTTTGGAAGCTTTCTTT
TRBJ1-5 . TRBV28 . CASLQSLGTAPNQPQHF TGTGCCAGCCTGCAATCCCTTGGCACAGCCCCGAATCAGCCCCAGCATTTT
TRBJ2-5 once TRBV5-1 TRBD1 CASTQETGGAGETQYF TGCGCCAGCACCCAGGAGACAGGGGGCGCAGGAGAGACCCAGTACTTC
TRBJ2-2 once TRBV30 . CAWSVPGRTNTGELFF TGTGCCTGGAGTGTCCCAGGGCGGACGAACACCGGGGAGCTGTTTTTT
TRBJ2-6 few TRBV28 TRBD2 CASGGGLLTF TGTGCCAGCGGGGGGGGACTCCTGACTTTC
TRBJ2-7 once TRBV9 TRBD1 CASSRGMGQGGSREQYF TGTGCCAGCAGCAGAGGAATGGGACAGGGGGGCTCGAGGGAGCAGTACTTC
TRBJ1-5 . TRBV29-1 TRBD1 CSGGQGRGQPQHF TGCAGCGGGGGACAGGGCAGGGGGCAGCCCCAGCATTTT
TRBJ2-3 . TRBV14 TRBD1 CASSHLGQGRSTDTQYF TGTGCCAGCAGCCACCTGGGACAGGGCAGAAGCACAGATACGCAGTATTTT
TRBJ1-4 . TRBV7-8 . CASRPHTGEKLFF TGTGCCAGCAGACCTCACACGGGTGAAAAACTGTTTTTT
TRBJ2-7 . TRBV7-9 TRBD1 CASSVLGQTEQYF TGTGCCAGCAGCGTTTTGGGACAGACCGAGCAGTACTTC
TRBJ2-2 few TRBV29-1 TRBD2 CSAETSAATGELFF TGCAGCGCTGAAACTAGCGCTGCCACCGGGGAGCTGTTTTTT
TRBJ2-7 . TRBV10-2 . CASTTVSGQGHEQYF TGCGCCAGCACCACCGTCTCCGGGCAGGGCCACGAGCAGTACTTC
TRBJ2-7 . TRBV7-9 TRBD2 CASSEGLRTYEQYF TGTGCCAGCAGCGAGGGACTACGTACGTACGAGCAGTACTTC
TRBJ2-3 . TRBV29-1 TRBD1 CSVERQGASTDTQYF TGCAGCGTTGAAAGGCAGGGGGCTAGCACAGATACGCAGTATTTT
TRBJ2-1 . TRBV11-3 . CASSPNRVWNEQFF TGTGCCAGCAGCCCGAACAGGGTATGGAATGAGCAGTTCTTC
TRBJ2-7 . TRBV25-1 TRBD1 CASSPSDRGTVEQYF TGTGCCAGCAGTCCCTCGGACAGGGGAACGGTCGAGCAGTACTTC
TRBJ1-4 once TRBV6-9 TRBD1 CASSARYRGRDNEKLFF TGTGCCAGCAGTGCCCGGTACAGGGGGCGCGATAATGAAAAACTGTTTTTT
TRBJ1-1 . TRBV2 . CASSQGVEGWAEAFF TGTGCCAGCAGCCAAGGAGTCGAGGGTTGGGCTGAAGCTTTCTTT
TRBJ2-4 once TRBV3-1/TRBV3-2 . CASSQDDLRDIQYF TGTGCCAGCAGCCAAGATGACTTGCGGGACATTCAGTACTTC
TRBJ1-2 . TRBV5-6 . CASSLGQEANYGYTF TGTGCCAGCAGCTTGGGACAGGAAGCTAACTATGGCTACACCTTC
TRBJ1-3 few TRBV11-2 . CASSLDPPAALSGNTIYF TGTGCCAGCAGCTTAGATCCCCCGGCGGCCCTCTCCGGAAACACCATATATTTT
TRBJ2-7 . TRBV5-4 TRBD2 CASSLQTSGRDLEQYF TGTGCCAGCAGCTTGCAAACTAGCGGGAGGGATCTCGAGCAGTACTTC
TRBJ2-3 . TRBV5-1 . CASSPLPPADTQYF TGCGCCAGCAGTCCCCTCCCTCCCGCAGATACGCAGTATTTT
TRBJ1-1 . TRBV5-1 TRBD1 CASKTGGIAEAFF TGCGCCAGCAAGACAGGGGGCATCGCTGAAGCTTTCTTT
TRBJ2-1 . TRBV2 TRBD2 CASKREAGLAGEGFF TGTGCCAGCAAAAGGGAGGCGGGACTAGCGGGAGAGGGGTTCTTC
TRBJ2-5 once TRBV19 . CASSAYRETQYF TGTGCCAGTAGTGCCTATCGAGAGACCCAGTACTTC
TRBJ2-1 . TRBV2 TRBD2 CASSPRTSGRYEQFF TGTGCCAGCAGTCCAAGGACTAGCGGGAGGTATGAGCAGTTCTTC
TRBJ2-1 . TRBV11-2 TRBD1 CASSRDRGREQFF TGTGCCAGCAGCCGTGACAGGGGAAGAGAGCAGTTCTTC
TRBJ1-5 . TRBV5-6 . CASSQGYNQPQHF TGTGCCAGCAGTCAGGGGTACAATCAGCCCCAGCATTTT
TRBJ2-7 . TRBV5-1 . CASSPGTDPVLAFYEQYF TGCGCCAGCAGCCCCGGGACAGACCCTGTTCTAGCGTTCTACGAGCAGTACTTC
TRBJ1-4 . TRBV18 . CASSPPSSEKLFF TGTGCCAGCTCACCACCCTCGAGTGAAAAACTGTTTTTT
TRBJ2-3 . TRBV5-1 TRBD1 CASSLAGGRAVRDTQYF TGCGCCAGCAGCTTGGCAGGGGGCAGGGCGGTCAGAGATACGCAGTATTTT
TRBJ2-7 . TRBV7-9 . CASSISQGRDYEQYF TGTGCCAGCAGCATTTCACAGGGTAGAGACTACGAGCAGTACTTC
TRBJ2-3 . TRBV2 TRBD2 CASSYGTPGEGDTQYF TGTGCCAGCAGTTACGGGACCCCCGGGGAGGGAGATACGCAGTATTTT